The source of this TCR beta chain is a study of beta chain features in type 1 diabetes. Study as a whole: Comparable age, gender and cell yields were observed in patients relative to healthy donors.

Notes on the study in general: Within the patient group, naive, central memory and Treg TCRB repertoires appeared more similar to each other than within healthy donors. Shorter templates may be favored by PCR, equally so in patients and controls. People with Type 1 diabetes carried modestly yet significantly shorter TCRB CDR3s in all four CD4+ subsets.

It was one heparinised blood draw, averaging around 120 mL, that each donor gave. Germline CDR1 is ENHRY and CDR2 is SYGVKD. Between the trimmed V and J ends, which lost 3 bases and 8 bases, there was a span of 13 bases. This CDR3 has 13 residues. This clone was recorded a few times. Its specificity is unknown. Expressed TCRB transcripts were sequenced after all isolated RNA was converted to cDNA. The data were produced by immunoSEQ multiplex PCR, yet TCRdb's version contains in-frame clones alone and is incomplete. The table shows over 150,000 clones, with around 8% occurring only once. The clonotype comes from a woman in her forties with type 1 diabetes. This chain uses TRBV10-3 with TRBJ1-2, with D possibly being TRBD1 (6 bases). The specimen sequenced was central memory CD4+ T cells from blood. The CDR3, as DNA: TGTGCCATCAGTGATCCAGGGGTAAAGGGCTACACCTTC. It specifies CAISDPGVKGYTF.